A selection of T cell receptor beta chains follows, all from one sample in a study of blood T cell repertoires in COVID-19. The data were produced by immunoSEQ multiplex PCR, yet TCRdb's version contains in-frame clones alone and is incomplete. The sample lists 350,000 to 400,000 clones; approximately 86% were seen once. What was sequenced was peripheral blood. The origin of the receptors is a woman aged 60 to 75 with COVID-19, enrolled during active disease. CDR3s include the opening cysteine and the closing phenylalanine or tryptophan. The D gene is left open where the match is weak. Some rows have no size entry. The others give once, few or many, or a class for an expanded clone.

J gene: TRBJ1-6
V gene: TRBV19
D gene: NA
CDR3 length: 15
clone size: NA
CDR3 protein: CASSIIGQGDSPLHF
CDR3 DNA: TGTGCCAGTAGTATAATCGGGCAGGGTGACTCACCCCTCCACTTT

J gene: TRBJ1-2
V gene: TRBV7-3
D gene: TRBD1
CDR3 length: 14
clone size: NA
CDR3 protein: CASSPGGAASGYTF
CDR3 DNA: TGTGCCAGCAGCCCAGGGGGCGCCGCGTCGGGCTACACCTTC

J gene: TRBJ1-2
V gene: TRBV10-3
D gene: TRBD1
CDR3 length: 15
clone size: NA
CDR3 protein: CAISEPGQGLEGYTF
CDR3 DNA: TGTGCCATCAGTGAACCGGGACAGGGGCTGGAGGGCTACACCTTC

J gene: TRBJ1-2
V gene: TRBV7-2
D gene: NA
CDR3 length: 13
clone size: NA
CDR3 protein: CASSPGRHYGYTF
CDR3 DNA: TGTGCCAGCAGCCCAGGCAGGCACTATGGCTACACCTTC

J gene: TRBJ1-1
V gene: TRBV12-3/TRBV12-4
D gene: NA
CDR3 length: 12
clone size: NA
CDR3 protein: CASSRGTAEAFF
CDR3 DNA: TGTGCCAGCAGTCGGGGGACGGCTGAAGCTTTCTTT

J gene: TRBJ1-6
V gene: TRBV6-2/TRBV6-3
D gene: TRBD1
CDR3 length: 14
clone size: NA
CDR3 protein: CASSRTGDNSPLHF
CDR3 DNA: TGTGCCAGCAGCCGGACAGGCGATAATTCACCCCTCCACTTT

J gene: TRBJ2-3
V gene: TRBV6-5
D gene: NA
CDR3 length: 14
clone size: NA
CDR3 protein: CASSYQAGPDTQYF
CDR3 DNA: TGTGCCAGCAGTTACCAGGCAGGGCCAGATACGCAGTATTTT

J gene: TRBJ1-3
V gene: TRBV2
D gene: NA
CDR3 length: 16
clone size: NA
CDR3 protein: CASSVNRVASGNTIYF
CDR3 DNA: TGTGCCAGCAGTGTGAACAGGGTGGCGTCTGGAAACACCATATATTTT

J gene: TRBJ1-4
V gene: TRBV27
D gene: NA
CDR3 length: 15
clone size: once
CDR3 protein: CASSPRRATNEKLFF
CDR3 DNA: TGTGCCAGCAGTCCCAGACGGGCAACTAATGAAAAACTGTTTTTT

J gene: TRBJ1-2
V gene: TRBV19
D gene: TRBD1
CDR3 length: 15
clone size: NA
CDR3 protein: CASSETGGAYWGYTF
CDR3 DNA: TGTGCCAGTAGTGAAACAGGGGGCGCTTACTGGGGCTACACCTTC

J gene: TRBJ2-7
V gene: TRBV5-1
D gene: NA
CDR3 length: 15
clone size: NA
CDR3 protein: CASSNGGQSAYEQYF
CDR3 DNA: TGCGCCAGCAGTAATGGGGGACAATCGGCCTACGAGCAGTACTTC

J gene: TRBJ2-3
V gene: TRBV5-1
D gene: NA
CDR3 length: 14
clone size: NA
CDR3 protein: CASSPWPITDTQYF
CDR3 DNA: TGCGCCAGCAGCCCTTGGCCAATCACAGATACGCAGTATTTT

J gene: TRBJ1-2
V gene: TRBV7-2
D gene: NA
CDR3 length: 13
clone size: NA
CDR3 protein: CASSLSANYGYTF
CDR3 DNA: TGTGCCAGCAGCTTATCAGCTAACTATGGCTACACCTTC

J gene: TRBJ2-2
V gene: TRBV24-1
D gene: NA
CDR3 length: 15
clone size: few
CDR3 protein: CATSEGQGRSGELFF
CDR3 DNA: TGTGCCACCAGTGAGGGGCAGGGGCGATCGGGGGAGCTGTTTTTT

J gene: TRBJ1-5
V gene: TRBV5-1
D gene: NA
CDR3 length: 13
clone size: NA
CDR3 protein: CASSLLPDQPQHF
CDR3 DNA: TGCGCCAGCAGCCTTCTGCCAGATCAGCCCCAGCATTTT

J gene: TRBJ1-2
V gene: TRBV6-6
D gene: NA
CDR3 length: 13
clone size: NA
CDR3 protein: CASSPDRNYGYTF
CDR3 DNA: TGTGCCAGCAGCCCCGACAGAAACTATGGCTACACCTTC

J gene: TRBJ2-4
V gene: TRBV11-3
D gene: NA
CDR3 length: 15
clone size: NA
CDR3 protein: CASSPGGLAKNIQYF
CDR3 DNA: TGTGCCAGCAGCCCCGGGGGACTAGCCAAAAACATTCAGTACTTC

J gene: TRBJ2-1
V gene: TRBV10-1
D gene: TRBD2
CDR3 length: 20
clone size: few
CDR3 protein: CASYPLGTSGFGFRYNEQFF
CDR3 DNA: TGCGCCAGCTACCCTTTAGGGACTAGCGGGTTCGGTTTTCGTTACAATGAGCAGTTCTTC

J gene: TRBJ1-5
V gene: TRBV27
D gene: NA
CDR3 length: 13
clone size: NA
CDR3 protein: CASKRTGNQPQHF
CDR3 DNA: TGTGCCAGCAAACGAACTGGCAATCAGCCCCAGCATTTT

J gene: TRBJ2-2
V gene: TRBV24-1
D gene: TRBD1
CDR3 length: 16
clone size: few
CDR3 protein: CATSDPGQGNTGELFF
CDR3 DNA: TGTGCCACCAGTGACCCCGGACAGGGGAACACCGGGGAGCTGTTTTTT

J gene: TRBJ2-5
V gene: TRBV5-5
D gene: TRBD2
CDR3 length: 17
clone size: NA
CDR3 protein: CASSPSWTSGGEETQYF
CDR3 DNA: TGTGCCAGCAGCCCCTCCTGGACTAGCGGGGGGGAAGAGACCCAGTACTTC

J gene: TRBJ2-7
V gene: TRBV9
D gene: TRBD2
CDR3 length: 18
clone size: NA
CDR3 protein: CASSSPPGLAPDSYEQYF
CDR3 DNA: TGTGCCAGCAGCAGTCCGCCGGGACTAGCCCCCGATTCCTACGAGCAGTACTTC

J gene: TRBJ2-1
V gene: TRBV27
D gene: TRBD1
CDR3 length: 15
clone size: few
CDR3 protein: CASSLWDRPYNEQFF
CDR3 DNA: TGTGCCAGCAGTTTATGGGACAGACCATACAATGAGCAGTTCTTC

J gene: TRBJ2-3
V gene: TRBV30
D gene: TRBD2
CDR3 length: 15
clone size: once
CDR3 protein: CAWSVTRGGTDTQYF
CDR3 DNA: TGTGCCTGGAGTGTTACGCGGGGGGGGACAGATACGCAGTATTTT

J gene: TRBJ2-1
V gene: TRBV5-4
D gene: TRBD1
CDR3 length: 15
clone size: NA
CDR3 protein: CASSPGQGSYNEQFF
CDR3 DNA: TGTGCCAGCAGCCCAGGACAGGGGTCCTACAATGAGCAGTTCTTC

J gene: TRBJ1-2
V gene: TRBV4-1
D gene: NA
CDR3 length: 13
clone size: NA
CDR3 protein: CASSQVGGNGYTF
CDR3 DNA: TGCGCCAGCAGCCAAGTGGGGGGGAATGGCTACACCTTC

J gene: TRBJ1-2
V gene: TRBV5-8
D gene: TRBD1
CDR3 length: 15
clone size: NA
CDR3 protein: CASSTGQGGNYGYTF
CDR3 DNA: TGTGCCAGCAGCACCGGACAGGGGGGAAACTATGGCTACACCTTC

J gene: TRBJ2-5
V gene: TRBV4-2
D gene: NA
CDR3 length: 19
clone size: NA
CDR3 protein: CASSQDRGGLLAVQETQYF
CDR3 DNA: TGTGCCAGCAGCCAAGACCGAGGTGGGTTACTAGCCGTCCAAGAGACCCAGTACTTC

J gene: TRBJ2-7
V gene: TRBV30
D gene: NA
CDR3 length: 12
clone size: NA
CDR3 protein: CAWELGGGEQYF
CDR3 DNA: TGTGCCTGGGAGCTGGGGGGTGGCGAGCAGTACTTC

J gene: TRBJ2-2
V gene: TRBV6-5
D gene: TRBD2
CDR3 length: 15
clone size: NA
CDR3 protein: CASPKTSGDTGELFF
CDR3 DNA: TGTGCCAGCCCGAAGACTAGCGGGGACACCGGGGAGCTGTTTTTT

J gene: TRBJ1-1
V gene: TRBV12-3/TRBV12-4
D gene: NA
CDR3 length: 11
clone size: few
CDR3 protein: CASSFGGEAFF
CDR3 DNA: TGTGCCAGCAGTTTCGGGGGTGAAGCTTTCTTT

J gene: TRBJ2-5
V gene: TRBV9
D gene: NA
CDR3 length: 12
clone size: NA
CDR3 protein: CASSIHQETQYF
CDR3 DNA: TGTGCCAGCAGCATCCATCAGGAGACCCAGTACTTC

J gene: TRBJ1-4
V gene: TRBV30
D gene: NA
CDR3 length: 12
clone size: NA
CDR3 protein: CAWSVLEGRLFF
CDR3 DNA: TGTGCCTGGAGTGTATTAGAGGGCCGACTGTTTTTT

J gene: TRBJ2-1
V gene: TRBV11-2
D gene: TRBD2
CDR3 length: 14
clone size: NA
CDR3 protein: CASNPSGAYNEQFF
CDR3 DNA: TGTGCCAGCAACCCTAGCGGGGCCTACAATGAGCAGTTCTTC

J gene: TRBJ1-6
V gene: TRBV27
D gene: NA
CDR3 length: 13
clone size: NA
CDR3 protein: CASSPGTRLSLHF
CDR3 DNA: TGTGCCAGCAGTCCCGGGACACGGTTGTCCCTCCACTTT

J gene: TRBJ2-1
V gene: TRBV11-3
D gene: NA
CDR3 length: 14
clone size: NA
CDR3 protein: CASSPGDSYNEQFF
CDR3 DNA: TGTGCCAGCAGCCCGGGGGATTCCTACAATGAGCAGTTCTTC

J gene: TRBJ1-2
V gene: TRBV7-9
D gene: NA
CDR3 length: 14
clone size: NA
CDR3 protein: CASSLAEYNYGYTF
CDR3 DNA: TGTGCCAGCAGCTTAGCAGAGTATAACTATGGCTACACCTTC

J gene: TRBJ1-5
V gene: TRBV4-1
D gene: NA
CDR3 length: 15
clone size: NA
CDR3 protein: CASSQGATSNQPQHF
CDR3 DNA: TGCGCCAGCAGCCAAGGGGCAACTAGCAATCAGCCCCAGCATTTT

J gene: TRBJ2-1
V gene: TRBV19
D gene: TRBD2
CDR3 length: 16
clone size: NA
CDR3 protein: CASSIRLAYSYNEQFF
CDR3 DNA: TGTGCCAGTAGTATCCGACTAGCATACTCCTACAATGAGCAGTTCTTC

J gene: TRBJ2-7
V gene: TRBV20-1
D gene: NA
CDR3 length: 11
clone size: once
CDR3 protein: CSAIARYEQYF
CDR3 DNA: TGCAGTGCTATAGCGAGGTACGAGCAGTACTTC

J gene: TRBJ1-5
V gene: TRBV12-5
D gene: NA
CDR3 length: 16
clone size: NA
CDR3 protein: CASGRHLLPSNQPQHF
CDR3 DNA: TGTGCTAGTGGTCGACACCTTCTGCCTAGCAATCAGCCCCAGCATTTT

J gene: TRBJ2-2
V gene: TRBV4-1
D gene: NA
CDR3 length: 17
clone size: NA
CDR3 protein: CASSYAPQGLFPGELFF
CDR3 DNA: TGCGCCAGCAGCTACGCACCCCAGGGTCTCTTTCCCGGGGAGCTGTTTTTT

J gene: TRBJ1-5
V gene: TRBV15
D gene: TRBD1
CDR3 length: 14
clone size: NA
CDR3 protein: CATSRGGRDQPQHF
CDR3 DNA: TGTGCCACCTCACGAGGGGGCAGGGATCAGCCCCAGCATTTT

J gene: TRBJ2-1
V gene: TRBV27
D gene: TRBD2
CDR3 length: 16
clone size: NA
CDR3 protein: CASSLFGGGIYNEQFF
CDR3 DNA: TGTGCCAGCAGTTTATTCGGCGGGGGGATATACAATGAGCAGTTCTTC

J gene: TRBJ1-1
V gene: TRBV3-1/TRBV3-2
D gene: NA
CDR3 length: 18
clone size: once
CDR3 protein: CASSPPPEGRLMNTEAFF
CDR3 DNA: TGTGCCAGCAGCCCCCCTCCGGAGGGCAGACTAATGAACACTGAAGCTTTCTTT

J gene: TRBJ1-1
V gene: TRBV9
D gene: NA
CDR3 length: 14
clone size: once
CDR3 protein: CASSVATEFNEAFF
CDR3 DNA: TGTGCCAGCAGCGTAGCGACAGAGTTTAATGAAGCTTTCTTT

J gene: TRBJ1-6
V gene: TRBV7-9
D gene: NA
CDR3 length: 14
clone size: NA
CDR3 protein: CASSQRLNNSPLHF
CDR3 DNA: TGTGCCAGCAGCCAAAGACTAAATAATTCACCCCTCCACTTT

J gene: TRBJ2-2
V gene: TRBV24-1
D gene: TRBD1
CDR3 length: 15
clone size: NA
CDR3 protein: CATSANTGGTGELFF
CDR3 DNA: TGTGCCACCAGTGCGAACACAGGGGGGACCGGGGAGCTGTTTTTT

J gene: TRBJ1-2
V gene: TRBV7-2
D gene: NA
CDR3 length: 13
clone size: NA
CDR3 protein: CASSTGISYGYTF
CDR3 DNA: TGTGCCAGCAGCACAGGGATAAGCTATGGCTACACCTTC

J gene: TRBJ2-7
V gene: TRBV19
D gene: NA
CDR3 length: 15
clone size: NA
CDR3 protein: CASSMGAASSYEQYF
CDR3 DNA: TGTGCCAGTAGTATGGGGGCTGCAAGCTCCTACGAGCAGTACTTC

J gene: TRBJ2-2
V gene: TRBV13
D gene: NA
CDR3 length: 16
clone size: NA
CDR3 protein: CASSLGRGDLPGELFF
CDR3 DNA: TGTGCCAGCAGCTTAGGCAGGGGGGACCTCCCCGGGGAGCTGTTTTTT

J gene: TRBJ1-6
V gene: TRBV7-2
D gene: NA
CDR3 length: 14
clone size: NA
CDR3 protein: CASSLSRHNSPLHF
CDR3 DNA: TGTGCCAGCAGCTTGAGCAGGCATAATTCACCCCTCCACTTT

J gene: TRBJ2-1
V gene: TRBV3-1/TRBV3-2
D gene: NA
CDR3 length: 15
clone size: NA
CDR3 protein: CASSQERGLYNEQFF
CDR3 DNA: TGTGCCAGCAGCCAAGAAAGGGGACTTTACAATGAGCAGTTCTTC

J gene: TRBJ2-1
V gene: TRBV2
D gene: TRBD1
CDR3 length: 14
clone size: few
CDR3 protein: CASSEGQGESEQFF
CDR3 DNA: TGTGCCAGCAGTGAAGGCCAGGGGGAGAGTGAGCAGTTCTTC

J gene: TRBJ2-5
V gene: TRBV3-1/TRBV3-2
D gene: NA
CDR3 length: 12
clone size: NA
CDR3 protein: CASSRAAETQYF
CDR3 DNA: TGTGCCAGCAGCCGAGCGGCTGAGACCCAGTACTTC

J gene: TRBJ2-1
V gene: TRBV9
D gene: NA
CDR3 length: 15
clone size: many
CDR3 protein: CASSFVPDSIIPQFF
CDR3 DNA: TGTGCCAGCAGCTTCGTGCCGGACAGCATAATCCCCCAGTTCTTC

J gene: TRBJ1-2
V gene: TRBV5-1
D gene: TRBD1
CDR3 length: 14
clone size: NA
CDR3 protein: CASSLPGQNYGYTF
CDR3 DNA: TGCGCCAGCAGCTTACCGGGACAGAACTATGGCTACACCTTC